This T cell receptor (beta chain) was captured in a study of breast tumors, draining lymph nodes, adjacent tissues. Study-level findings and limits: Tumor repertoires ranked between lymph nodes and nontumor tissue in diversity, with V and J gene preferences.

TCRdb reprocessed the multiplex PCR reads via MiXCR and lists one record per CDR3 protein. The sample contains tens of thousands of distinct CDR3 sequences, about 21% of which appear only once. This CDR3 has 13 amino acids. Trimming stripped 1 base from V and 4 bases from J, with 7 bases between. Germline V CDR1 and CDR2: SGHAT, FQNNGV. Ten or more counts support this clonotype. The antigen remains unidentified. The clonotype comes from a female donor with breast cancer. Some clones in this sample may be carry-over from other donors' samples. The specimen was breast tumor tissue. This chain connects TRBV11-2 to TRBJ2-5; D perhaps matches TRBD1 (5 bases). CDR3 protein: CASSLGRAETQYF. In DNA form, the CDR3 reads TGTGCCAGCAGCTTAGGCAGGGCAGAGACCCAGTACTTC.